Presented here are 10 T cell receptor beta chains from one specimen sequenced in a study of shared clonotypes between healthy human individuals. Clones were read by immunoSEQ multiplex PCR, and TCRdb kept only the in-frame ones, dropping some. The sample lists roughly 1 million clones, about 74% occurring once. The sample taken for sequencing was memory CD4+ T cells sorted from blood. Subset specified: CD45RA-negative fraction. Receptors were obtained from a man in his late teens or twenties in good health.

The chain combines TRBV10-3 with TRBJ1-2; tentative D call: TRBD1 (5 bases). Trimming took 2 bases from V and 3 from J, leaving 16 bases between them. The V gene's germline CDR1 is ENHRY and CDR2 SYGVKD. The CDR3 runs 16 residues. CDR3 nucleotides: TGTGCCATCAGTGAGACCGGGACGGCGGGCCACTATGGCTACACCTTC. Translated: CAISETGTAGHYGYTF.

CDR3 DNA sequence: TGTGCCAGCGGCCTGGGAATAGACTATGGCTACACCTTC. Protein sequence: CASGLGIDYGYTF. The chain uses TRBV28 and TRBJ1-2, with D unresolved. V gave up 8 bases and J gave up 3 bases, with 13 bases separating them. CDR3 length: 13 amino acids. From germline, CDR1 is MDHEN and CDR2 SYDVKM.

The V gene is TRBV7-3, the J gene TRBJ2-2, with 7 bases matching TRBD2. The length of the CDR3 is 12 residues. In germline, CDR1 is SGHTA, CDR2 FQGTGA. V was pared by 4 bases and J by 7 bases, with 0 bases of the junction left unmatched. CDR3 residues: CASSSSGGELFF. The CDR3 DNA reads as TGTGCCAGCAGCTCTAGCGGCGGGGAGCTGTTTTTT.

The chain links TRBV5-1 to TRBJ2-2, with D maybe TRBD1 (5 bases). CDR3 length: 15 residues. CDR1 SGHRS and CDR2 YFSETQ come from the germline V gene. V gave up 2 bases and J gave up 5 bases, with 13 bases separating them. CDR3 bases: TGCGCCAGCAGCTTAGGCCCAGGGCGGACCGGGGAGCTGTTTTTT. Its protein product is CASSLGPGRTGELFF.

This chain joins TRBV7-6 and TRBJ1-3; D perhaps matches TRBD1 (6 bases). The CDR3 is 15 residues long. The ends were cut back, 4 bases at V and 2 bases at J, with 12 bases in the middle. Germline V gene lookup returns CDR1 SGHVS and CDR2 FNYEAQ. The CDR3 sequence is CASSSGQLAGNTIYF. As DNA, the CDR3 is TGTGCCAGCAGCTCAGGACAGCTGGCTGGAAACACCATATATTTT. The full variable domain, in which reference TRBV7-6 and TRBJ1-3 provide the parts outside the CDR3, is GAGVSQSPRYKVTKRGQDVALRCDPISGHVSLYWYRQALGQGPEFLTYFNYEAQQDKSGLPNDRFSAERPEGSISTLTIQRTEQRDSAMYRCASSSGQLAGNTIYFGEGSWLTVV.

This chain connects TRBV5-4 to TRBJ1-3; D not certain. Per germline, CDR1 SGHNT and CDR2 YYREEE (reference sequence). The CDR3 totals 13 residues. The V gene lost 3 bases and the J gene lost 0 bases, with 4 bases spanning the gap. The CDR3 protein is CASSWNSGNTIYF. CDR3 DNA: TGTGCCAGCAGCTGGAACTCTGGAAACACCATATATTTT.

This clone was counted once. The chain has TRBV5-5 and TRBJ1-5; no clear D gene. CDR3 length: 17 amino acids. The germline V and J ends were trimmed by 1 base and 3 bases, with 17 bases remaining between them. Germline V gene sequence: CDR1 SGHKS, CDR2 YYEKEE (reference sequence). In nucleotides, the CDR3 is TGTGCCAGCAGCTTGACCCCTGCTAGCGGCCCCAATCAGCCCCAGCATTTT. This sequence encodes CASSLTPASGPNQPQHF. The full variable domain, its missing parts supplied by reference TRBV5-5 and TRBJ1-5, is DAGVTQSPTHLIKTRGQQVTLRCSPISGHKSVSWYQQVLGQGPQFIFQYYEKEERGRGNFPDRFSARQFPNYSSELNVNALLLGDSALYLCASSLTPASGPNQPQHFGDGTRLSIL.

Details on this clone: Other DNA variants within this sample encode the same CDR3. The chain recombines TRBV6-1 with TRBJ1-6; TRBD1 aligns across 9 bases. The ends lost 2 bases at V and 7 bases at J; junction bases unmatched: 3. The CDR3 sequence is 15 residues long. The germline V gene has CDR1 MNHNS and CDR2 SASEGT. CDR3 sequence: CASSETDRGNSPLHF. For the CDR3, the DNA is TGTGCCAGCAGTGAAACCGACAGGGGGAATTCACCCCTCCACTTT.

DNA for the CDR3: TGCGCCAGCACCCCCGGGACAGCACTAAGCTTAGCCAAAAACATTCAGTACTTC. It translates to CASTPGTALSLAKNIQYF. The V and J genes are TRBV5-1 and TRBJ2-4; 7 positions match TRBD1. Germline values: CDR1 SGHRS, CDR2 YFSETQ. This CDR3 contains 18 residues. Trimming at V came to 6 bases and at J to 0 bases, leaving 15 bases not matched to a gene.

The rearrangement joins TRBV6-1 to TRBJ2-1; D remains unclear. In germline, CDR1 is MNHNS, CDR2 SASEGT. The CDR3 runs 11 residues. V dropped 3 bases and J dropped 7 bases, with 4 bases sitting between them. As DNA, the CDR3 is TGTGCCAGCAGTGATCTTAATGAGCAGTTCTTC. This codes for CASSDLNEQFF.